This T cell receptor beta chain is drawn from a study of tumor and adjacent non-tumor tissue in lung cancer. Turning to the study itself: Patients comprised about a dozen adenocarcinoma, a couple of squamous cell carcinoma and 1 small cell lung cancer.

Three rounds of nested PCR, following a modified ARM-PCR protocol, produced the TCRbeta library. TCRdb processed the multiplex PCR reads anew with MiXCR; each CDR3 protein has one entry. The table shows 200,000 or so distinct CDR3 sequences, with around 71% occurring only once. A remark on this clonotype: A much larger clone lies one base from this, so it may be a read error.

The CDR3 contains 15 residues. Germline V gene data show CDR1 as GTSNPN and CDR2 as SVGIG (reference sequence). RNA was extracted from bulk tissue without any cell sorting. Material: lung tumor tissue. The source is a man in his 60s with non-small cell lung cancer. The J gene is TRBJ1-5, the V gene TRBV30, with D uncertain. CDR3 sequence reads: CSWNGGSHSNQPQHF. CDR3 coding DNA: TGTTCCTGGAACGGAGGGTCTCACTCCAATCAGCCCCAGCATTTT.